The clone carrying this TCR beta chain was seen a few times. These data come from a study of blood T cells in healthy people across ages. The ends lost 0 bases at V and 1 base at J; junction bases unmatched: 2. Germline values: CDR1 SGHNT, CDR2 YYREEE (reference sequence). The CDR3 sequence is 15 residues long. Using a J-beta primer mix together with a sample-barcoded 5' primer, a second PCR was run for about 6 to 12 cycles. One entry per CDR3 protein, called by TCRdb with MiXCR from the 5' RACE reads. The repertoire holds almost 1 million distinct CDR3 sequences, with roughly 51% as singletons. This chain joins TRBV5-4 and TRBJ1-1, with TRBD1 identical over 8 bases. This receptor was taken from a woman aged 60-75 years in good health. Sequencing was done on a sample of blood. As DNA, the CDR3 is TGTGCCAGCAGCTTGGCAGGGGGCCCGAACACTGAAGCTTTCTTT. Translated: CASSLAGGPNTEAFF.